This TCR beta chain appears in the sequencing data of a study of T cell responses to AZD1222 COVID-19 vaccine. Notes on the study in general: There were mostly white British donors and more females than males, and clonal diversity was possibly underestimated.

Profiling relied on immunoSEQ multiplex PCR, and the TCRdb table lists in-frame clones only, not all of them. Among 130,000 to 150,000 clones, around 87% were seen once, and the ten largest hold 1.6%. Comments on this clone: Its antigen is still unknown.

The J segment lost 4 bases and the V segment lost 1 base, leaving 2 bases of the junction unmatched. Germline loops: CDR1 LGHDT, CDR2 YNNKEL (reference sequence). This CDR3 has 15 residues. The receptor was isolated from an adult in good health. The chain couples TRBV3-1 (or the pseudogene TRBV3-2) to TRBJ1-1, with TRBD1 matching 11 bases. Here the sequenced sample was peripheral blood, taken on day 0 of AZD1222 vaccination. CDR3 amino acids: CASSQGDRGFTEAFF. CDR3 DNA sequence: TGTGCCAGCAGCCAAGGGGACAGGGGGTTCACTGAAGCTTTCTTT.